The following is a T cell receptor (beta chain) sequence with its context. This clone was counted between two and nine times. Its binding antigen is unknown. Nothing much larger sits one base from this clone, and base qualities are not available. Each donor gave one peripheral blood draw, averaging around 120 mL, which was collected into heparinised tubes. Using a panel that included CD45RO, CCR7, CD25, CD127, CD95 and CD27, naive, central memory, regulatory and stem cell-like memory CD4+ T cells were sorted on a BD FACSAria II. Purity was above 98% for every sorted population. PBMCs were isolated immediately by Lymphoprep density gradient centrifugation and stained directly without culture. Samples were stained and sorted in pairs, with one healthy donor and one patient per experiment, so that batch effects were minimized. This specimen comes from a study of beta chain features in type 1 diabetes listed by TCRdb under 2018. Study-level background: No differences in mean age, gender distribution, total cell number or subset yield were found between patients and healthy donors. A total of 90 million to 130 million sorted cells were examined across all samples, and a strong correlation was observed between cell number per subset and RNA yield. In the study, TCRB repertoires of sorted circulating CD4+ T cell subsets from recently diagnosed type 1 diabetes patients were compared with those of matched healthy donors. Regulatory and stem cell-like memory subsets were isolated from only 8 patients and 8 healthy donors, whereas naive and central memory subsets came from all 30 or so donors. Overall results and qualifications from the work: Sequencing cDNA rather than genomic DNA could over-represent highly expressing activated cells, although activation and CD3 levels did not differ between groups. Type 1 diabetes patients showed a moderate but significant shortening of TCRB CDR3 length in all four CD4+ subsets. PCR may preferentially amplify shorter templates, but because patient and control samples were amplified and corrected together, any resulting skew would affect both groups equally. Naive, central memory and regulatory TCRB repertoires appeared more similar among patients than among healthy donors. Only small numbers of individuals were included in the HLA sub-analyses, which left unresolved whether HLA type had any influence on TCRB rearrangement. At VDJ recombination sites, patients with type 1 diabetes made fewer insertions and deleted more nucleotides, a pattern implying thymic rearrangement abnormalities.

The entire amount of isolated RNA was reverse transcribed using the High Capacity cDNA Reverse Transcription Kit, so the sequenced TCRB transcripts were expressed ones. Naive, central memory and regulatory T cell samples underwent deep immunoSEQ sequencing, averaging approximately 3.5 million total reads per sample. Sorted cells were lysed in RLT buffer and RNA was extracted with DNase-treated RNeasy Micro or Mini kits, depending on cell number. Each cell subset was processed on its own to prevent cross-contamination, while patient and healthy donor samples were processed together. Using the immunoSEQ multiplex PCR, TCRB sequences were amplified from cDNA into 87-bp fragments spanning the CDR3 region. The amplicons were sequenced using the Illumina HiSeq platform. As for how the authors treated the data: PCR bias was computationally corrected using synthetic template baselines, reads within Hamming distance 2 were collapsed, and singletons that could not be merged were discarded. Reads were aligned against IMGT to assign V, D and J genes, CDR3 length and insertions or deletions at six rearrangement sites. Within each subset, clonotype counts were normalized to sorted cell number, after which true diversity and Gini coefficients were computed with the tcR R package. The overlap coefficient, calculated on TCRB nucleotide sequences, was used to measure repertoire sharing. In its TCRdb copy, this immuneACCESS table keeps in-frame sequences only and misses some clones. Where compared with another copy, unresolved V genes explain less than half of these, and the others have no known cause. Clone size and the V and J calls come from that table; the DNA yielded D and trimming. Within this sample are 130,000 to 150,000 clones, with just over 9% of them counted one time only. The ten largest account for approximately 0.68% of the sample.

The CDR3 spans 14 residues, from the cysteine through the phenylalanine. The kept DNA is CDR3 alone, 42 bases in frame from the first base. The germline V gene supplies CDR1 SGHRS and CDR2 YFSETQ. The receptor was isolated from a man between 18 and 35 years old in good health. Sample: central memory CD4+ T cells from blood. The chain is assembled from TRBV5-1 and TRBJ2-5; TRBD1 is a possible D gene, resting on 5 matching bases. The end of the DNA fits TRBJ2-7 better, so the J call may be wrong. The DNA sequence reads TGCGCCAGCAGCTTGGCGACAGCACCGTACGAGCAGTACTTC. This sequence encodes CASSLATAPYEQYF.